A selection of T cell receptor beta chains follows, all from one sample in a study of OX40 agonist ivuxolimab in advanced cancers. Sequenced by immunoSEQ multiplex PCR; TCRdb stores in-frame clones only, minus some. The repertoire holds roughly 80,000 clones, with 80% to 90% as singletons. The material was CD4+ or CD8+ T cells sorted from blood, obtained in a trial of the OX40 agonist ivuxolimab. The receptors were sampled from an adult with an advanced solid tumor such as melanoma, head and neck, liver or kidney cancer. CDR3s include the opening cysteine and the closing phenylalanine or tryptophan. Each record gives: clone size, V gene, D gene, J gene, CDR3 protein, CDR3 DNA. The D gene is left open where the match is weak. The size field is filled for only some rows; it gives once, few, many or a size class.

few	TRBV19	TRBD2	TRBJ2-3	CASSIRLAGVPGSTDTQYF	TGTGCCAGTAGTATACGACTAGCGGGAGTTCCCGGTAGCACAGATACGCAGTATTTT
once	TRBV5-1	.	TRBJ2-3	CASRLAVSTDTQYF	TGCGCCAGCAGATTAGCGGTCTCTACAGATACGCAGTATTTT
.	TRBV5-1	.	TRBJ2-7	CASSLNSYEQYF	TGCGCCAGCAGCTTGAATTCTTACGAGCAGTACTTC
.	TRBV7-2	TRBD2	TRBJ2-1	CASSLLASGAYNEQFF	TGTGCCAGCAGCTTACTGGCTAGCGGAGCCTACAATGAGCAGTTCTTC
.	TRBV29-1	.	TRBJ1-6	CSVQEGRGNSPLHF	TGCAGCGTTCAAGAGGGCAGGGGTAATTCACCCCTCCACTTT
.	TRBV4-3	TRBD2	TRBJ2-1	CASSPHDAIAGDTYNEQFF	TGCGCCAGCAGCCCCCACGACGCAATAGCGGGAGACACCTACAATGAGCAGTTCTTC
few	TRBV18	TRBD1	TRBJ1-5	CASSPGTVGQPQHF	TGTGCCAGCTCACCCGGGACAGTGGGTCAGCCCCAGCATTTT
.	TRBV5-1	.	TRBJ2-1	CASSLDGAGDEQFF	TGCGCCAGCAGCTTGGATGGGGCGGGCGATGAGCAGTTCTTC
.	TRBV2	.	TRBJ2-7	CASSVSRGGEQYF	TGTGCCAGCAGTGTATCCAGGGGGGGCGAGCAGTACTTC
once	TRBV19	TRBD2	TRBJ2-1	CASSWTSGNLNEQFF	TGTGCCAGTAGTTGGACTAGCGGGAATCTAAATGAGCAGTTCTTC
.	TRBV9	.	TRBJ2-3	CASSPQGFGTDTQYF	TGTGCCAGCAGCCCCCAGGGATTTGGCACAGATACGCAGTATTTT
few	TRBV11-3	.	TRBJ1-1	CASSLGKNTEAFF	TGTGCCAGCAGCTTAGGAAAAAACACTGAAGCTTTCTTT
.	TRBV10-3	.	TRBJ2-3	CAISDVGVGTDTQYF	TGTGCCATCAGTGATGTCGGGGTTGGCACAGATACGCAGTATTTT
.	TRBV28	TRBD2	TRBJ2-5	CASSSDEREGRETQYF	TGTGCCAGCAGTTCCGATGAGCGGGAGGGCCGGGAGACCCAGTACTTC
.	TRBV30	TRBD2	TRBJ2-1	CAWSKGTSLDEQFF	TGTGCCTGGAGTAAGGGGACTAGCCTAGATGAGCAGTTCTTC
.	TRBV2	.	TRBJ2-4	CASSEVGLQYF	TGTGCCAGCAGTGAAGTGGGGCTACAGTACTTC
.	TRBV2	.	TRBJ2-1	CASTYMSGYNEQFF	TGTGCCAGTACTTATATGAGCGGATACAATGAGCAGTTCTTC
.	TRBV6-1	.	TRBJ1-1	CASFLWTMNTEAFF	TGTGCCAGCTTCCTTTGGACTATGAACACTGAAGCTTTCTTT